This TCR beta chain is drawn from a study of blood T cell repertoires in COVID-19. Clones were read by immunoSEQ multiplex PCR, and TCRdb kept only the in-frame ones, dropping some. The sample yields 200,000 to 300,000 clones, 88% seen once. The CDR3 consists of 15 residues. Germline V lookup: CDR1 GTSNPN, CDR2 SVGIG (reference sequence). V was clipped by 5 bases and J by 0 bases; unmatched bases: 4. This rearrangement joins TRBV30 to TRBJ2-3; TRBD2 matches at 11 bases. The sequencing input was peripheral blood. This TCR was sampled from a woman aged 40 to 55 who had recovered from COVID-19. This CDR3 reads CAWARLAGSTDTQYF. The CDR3 region has the DNA TGTGCCTGGGCGAGACTAGCGGGGAGCACAGATACGCAGTATTTT.